One T cell receptor beta chain is described in this entry. This clonotype was recorded a few times. Its antigen has not been determined. No base qualities exist here, and no much larger clone lies one base off it. The sample belongs to a study of molecular identifiers for immune sequencing clone quantification (dated by TCRdb to the late 2010s). About the full investigation: For a replicate experiment, the RNA from either approximately 20,000 or 100,000 naive CD8 T cells was divided into five aliquots, and four of those aliquots went on to sequencing. CD8 T cells were used in a methods study to benchmark molecular-identifier clustering-based TCR repertoire sequencing (MIDCIRS) and TCR RNA copy counting.

Naive CD8 T cell libraries were made from about 21,000 to 970,000 sorted cells using 10%, 30% or 50% of purified RNA. Naive CD8 T cells were FACS-sorted as CD8+CD4-CCR7+CD45RA+ on a BD FACSAria II into RLT Plus buffer. To test detection sensitivity, Jurkat RNA equal to fewer than 13 TCR copies was added to samples of about 19,000-1,100,000 naive CD8 T cells. CD8 T cells were enriched using RosetteSep CD8+ T Cell Enrichment Cocktail and Ficoll-Paque, and the enriched cells then underwent ACK red cell lysis. What the work shows at the level of the full study, not this receptor alone: Highly expanded clone sizes could be underestimated because identical TCR molecules may share a barcode. Without barcode sub-clustering, chimeric consensus sequences inflated TCR diversity; chimeras reached as high as 47%. Spiked-in Jurkat TCR RNA equal to a single cell's worth was reported to be detectable even within 1,100,000 naive CD8 T cells. Naive libraries contained spiked-in Jurkat TCR RNA (approximately nine copies' worth), which is not part of the donor repertoire. Modeling indicated about 3 TCR RNA copies recovered per cell, compared with about ten by digital PCR, which implies a capture efficiency of around 30%. Clones above 20 RNA copies held over 97% of molecules in CMV-specific effector cells but under 1% in naive cells.

The library was made by PCR. The sequencer listed for this sample is Illumina HiSeq 4000. Bulk TCR libraries were prepared as previously described, using TCR primers listed in Table S5. Purification of total RNA was performed with the Qiagen AllPrep DNA/RNA kit. Before any analysis, reads coming from multiple sequencing runs of the same library were combined into one pool. For the original study's pipeline: Reads were retained only if their TCR constant sequence matched exactly, and those retained reads were trimmed to 150 nt and grouped according to their 12-nt molecular barcodes. Within each barcode group, reads were sub-clustered at a 15% Levenshtein threshold, and quality-weighted consensus sequences were built per RNA molecule. Non-functional sequences were discarded, and so were lower-count sequences lying one edit away from another sequence. On the basis of fitting two negative binomial distributions, barcode sub-clusters with fewer than 20% of the maximum read count were discarded. TCRdb applied fastp at Q25 and MiXCR to the public reads, then kept only in-frame beta chains. Each record represents a unique CDR3 protein, reported with the most common genes and DNA among its rows. Clone size and V and J calls follow TCRdb, not the original study. The sample has about 640,000 distinct CDR3 sequences on record, 15% to 20% of them singletons. 0.85% of the sample is taken by the ten largest.

CDR3 length: 18 amino acids, cysteine to phenylalanine. The only DNA kept is the CDR3, 54 bases in frame from the first base. V sheds 1 base and J sheds 4 bases, leaving 20 bases between their ends. From a lookup of the germline V gene, CDR1 and CDR2 are LGHNA and YNFKEQ. Material for sequencing was naive CD8+ T cells from blood, with Jurkat cell RNA spiked in. What the cell subset or site label conveys for this sample: FACS-sorted CD8+CD4-CCR7+CD45RA+ naive T cells. The chain is made from TRBV4-2 and TRBJ2-1; possibly the D gene is TRBD2, per 5 matching bases. The sequence came from a human donor in good health. Some libraries in this study had Jurkat cell RNA spiked in. The DNA sequence is TGTGCCAGCAGCCAAGTGGTCCTTGGGAGAACGCCATACAATGAGCAGTTCTTC. It is translated as CASSQVVLGRTPYNEQFF.